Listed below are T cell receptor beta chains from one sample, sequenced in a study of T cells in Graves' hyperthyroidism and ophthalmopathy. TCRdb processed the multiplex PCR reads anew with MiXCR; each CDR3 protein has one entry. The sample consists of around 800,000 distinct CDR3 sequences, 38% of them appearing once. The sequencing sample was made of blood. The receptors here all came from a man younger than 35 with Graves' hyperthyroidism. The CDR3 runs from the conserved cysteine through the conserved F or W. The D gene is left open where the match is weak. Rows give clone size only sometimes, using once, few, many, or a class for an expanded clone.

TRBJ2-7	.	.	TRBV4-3	TGCGCCAGCAGCAGCGGGCCGATAGACTCCTACGAGCAGTACTTC	CASSSGPIDSYEQYF
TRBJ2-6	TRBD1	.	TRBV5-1	TGCGCCAGCAGCTTGGTGATCTCCGGGACAGGGGGCGCTGGGGCCAACGTCCTGACTTTC	CASSLVISGTGGAGANVLTF
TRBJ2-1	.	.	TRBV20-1	TGCAGTGCTAGATCGGTGGCGCAGTTCTTC	CSARSVAQFF
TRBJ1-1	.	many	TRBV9	TGTGCCAGCAGCGTCGACGGGAACACTGAAGCTTTCTTT	CASSVDGNTEAFF
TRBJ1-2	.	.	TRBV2	TGTGCCAGCAGTGGCGGACAGGGCTACACCTTC	CASSGGQGYTF
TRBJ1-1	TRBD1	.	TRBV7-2	TGTGCCAGCAGCTCCCGGGACAGGGGAGCTTTCTTT	CASSSRDRGAFF
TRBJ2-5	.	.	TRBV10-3	TGTGCCAGCAGTTACTCTGAATTGGAGACCCAGTACTTC	CASSYSELETQYF
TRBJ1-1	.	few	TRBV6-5	TGTGCCAGCAGGGCGATGGTGGGCACTGAAGCTTTCTTT	CASRAMVGTEAFF
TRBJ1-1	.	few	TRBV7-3	TGTGCCAGCAGCTTAAGGGCGCGGGCCTCTGAAGCTTTCTTT	CASSLRARASEAFF
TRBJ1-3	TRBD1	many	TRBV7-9	TGTGCCAGCAGCTACCGGGACAGGGGTTCAGGAAACACCATATATTTT	CASSYRDRGSGNTIYF
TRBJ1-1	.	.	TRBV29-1	TGCAGCGCGGAGGGGGGCGGCACTGAAGCTTTCTTT	CSAEGGGTEAFF
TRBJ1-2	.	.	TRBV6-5	TGTGCCAGCAGTTACAAGTGGGTGGGGGACGGCTATGGCTACACCTTC	CASSYKWVGDGYGYTF
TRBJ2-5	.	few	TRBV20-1	TGCAGTGCTAGAATCACAGGGTTCGTTAAACAAGAGACCCAGTACTTC	CSARITGFVKQETQYF
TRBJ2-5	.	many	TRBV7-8	TGTGCCAGCATAGGGGCGGAGACCCAGTACTTC	CASIGAETQYF
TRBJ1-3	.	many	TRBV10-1	TGCGCCAGCAGTGACCGTGACAAGAATGGAAACACCATATATTTT	CASSDRDKNGNTIYF
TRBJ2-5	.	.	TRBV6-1	TGTGCCAGCACCCCGGGCCCTACGGGGAAGGAGACCCAGTACTTC	CASTPGPTGKETQYF
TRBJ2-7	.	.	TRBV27	TGTGCCAGCAGTTCCGACTCGAACTACGAGCAGTACTTC	CASSSDSNYEQYF
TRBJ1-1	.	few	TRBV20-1	TGCAGTGCTAGACTTGACATGGACACTGAAGCTTTCTTT	CSARLDMDTEAFF
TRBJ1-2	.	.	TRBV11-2	TGTGCCAACAGCCGCGGGAGACAGGAGACCAACTATGGCTACACCTTC	CANSRGRQETNYGYTF
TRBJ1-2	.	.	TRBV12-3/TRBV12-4	TGTGCCAGCAGCCTGACAGTATCCAACTATGGCTACACCTTC	CASSLTVSNYGYTF
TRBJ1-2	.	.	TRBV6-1	TGTGCCAGCAGCCCTGGGGCTCTAAACTATGGCTACACCTTC	CASSPGALNYGYTF
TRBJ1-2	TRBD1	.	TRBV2	TGTGCCAGCCGCCTGGGACAGGGGAGGAGCTATGGCTACACCTTC	CASRLGQGRSYGYTF
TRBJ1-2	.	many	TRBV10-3	TGTGCCATCAGTGAGTCGGGGGGGCGCAGAGGCTACACCTTC	CAISESGGRRGYTF
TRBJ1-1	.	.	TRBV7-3	TGTGCCAGCAGCCCCCGAGGGGGTGAGACCCCCTTT	CASSPRGGETPF
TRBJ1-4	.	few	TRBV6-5	TGTGCCAGCAGGAAAGACGGGCTTGAGGAAAAACTGTTTTTT	CASRKDGLEEKLFF
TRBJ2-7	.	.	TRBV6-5	TGTGCCAGCAGTGCCCAACAGGGCTACGAGCAGTACTTC	CASSAQQGYEQYF
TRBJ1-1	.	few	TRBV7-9	TGTGCCAGCAGCCACGAGGGTTTGGGCACTGAAGCTTTCTTT	CASSHEGLGTEAFF
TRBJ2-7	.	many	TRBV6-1	TGTGCCAGCAGGTTACAGGCGTACGAGCAGTACTTC	CASRLQAYEQYF
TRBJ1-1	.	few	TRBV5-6	TGTGCCAGCGGGAGGTGGAACACTGAAGCTTTCTTT	CASGRWNTEAFF
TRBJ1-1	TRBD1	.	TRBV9	TGTGCCAGCAGCCGCTCCGGACAGGGCACTGAAGCTTTCTTT	CASSRSGQGTEAFF
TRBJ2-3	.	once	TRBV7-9	TGTGCCAGCAGCAGGTCTAGCGTTGAAACAGATACGCAGTATTTT	CASSRSSVETDTQYF
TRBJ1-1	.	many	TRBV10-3	TGTGCCATCAGTGACCCAAAAGGGATTAACACTGAAGCTTTCTTT	CAISDPKGINTEAFF